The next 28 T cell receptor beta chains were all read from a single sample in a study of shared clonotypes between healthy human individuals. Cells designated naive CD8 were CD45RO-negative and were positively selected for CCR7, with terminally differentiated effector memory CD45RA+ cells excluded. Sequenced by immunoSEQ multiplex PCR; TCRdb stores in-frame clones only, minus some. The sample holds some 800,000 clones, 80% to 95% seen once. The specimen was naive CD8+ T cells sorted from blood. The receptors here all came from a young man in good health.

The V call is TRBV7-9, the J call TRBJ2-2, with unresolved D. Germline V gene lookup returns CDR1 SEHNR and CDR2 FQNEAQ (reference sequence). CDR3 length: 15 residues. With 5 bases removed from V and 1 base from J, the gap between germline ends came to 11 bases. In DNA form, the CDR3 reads TGTGCCAGCAGCACCGACCCAAGGAACACCGGGGAGCTGTTTTTT. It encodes CASSTDPRNTGELFF.

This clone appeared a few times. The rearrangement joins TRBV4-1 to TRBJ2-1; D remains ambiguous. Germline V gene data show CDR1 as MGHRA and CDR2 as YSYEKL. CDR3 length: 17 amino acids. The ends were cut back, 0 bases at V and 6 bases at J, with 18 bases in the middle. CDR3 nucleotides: TGCGCCAGCAGCCAAGAACCCGGACCCACTCTTACCAATGAGCAGTTCTTC. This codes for CASSQEPGPTLTNEQFF.

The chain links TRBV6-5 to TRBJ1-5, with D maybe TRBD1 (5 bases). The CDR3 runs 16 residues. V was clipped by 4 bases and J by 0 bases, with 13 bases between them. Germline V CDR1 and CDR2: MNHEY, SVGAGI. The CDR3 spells CASSSPGLNSNQPQHF. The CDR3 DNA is TGTGCCAGCAGTTCCCCGGGACTCAATAGCAATCAGCCCCAGCATTTT.

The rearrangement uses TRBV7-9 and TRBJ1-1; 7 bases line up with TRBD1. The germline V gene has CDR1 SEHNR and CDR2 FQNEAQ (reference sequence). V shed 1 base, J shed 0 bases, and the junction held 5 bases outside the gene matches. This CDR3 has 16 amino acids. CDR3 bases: TGTGCCAGCAGCTTAGGGAAGACAGGGCTGAACACTGAAGCTTTCTTT. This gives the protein CASSLGKTGLNTEAFF.

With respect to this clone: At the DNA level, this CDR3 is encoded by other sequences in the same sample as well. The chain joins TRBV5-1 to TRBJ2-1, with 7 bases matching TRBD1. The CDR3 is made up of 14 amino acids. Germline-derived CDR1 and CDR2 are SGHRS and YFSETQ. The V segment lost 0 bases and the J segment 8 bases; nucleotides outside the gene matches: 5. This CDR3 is CASSLGQGVDEQFF. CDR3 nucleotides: TGCGCCAGCAGCTTGGGGCAGGGGGTGGATGAGCAGTTCTTC.

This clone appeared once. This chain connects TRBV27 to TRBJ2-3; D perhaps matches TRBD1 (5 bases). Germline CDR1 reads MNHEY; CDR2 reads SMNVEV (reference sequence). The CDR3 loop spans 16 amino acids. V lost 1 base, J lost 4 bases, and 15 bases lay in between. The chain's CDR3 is CASSLFKSAGPDTQYF. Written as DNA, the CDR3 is TGTGCCAGCAGTTTATTTAAGTCGGCAGGGCCAGATACGCAGTATTTT.

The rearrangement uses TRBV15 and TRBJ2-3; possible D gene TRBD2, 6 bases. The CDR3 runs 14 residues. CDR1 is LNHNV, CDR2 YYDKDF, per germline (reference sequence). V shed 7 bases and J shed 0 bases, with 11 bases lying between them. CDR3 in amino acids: CATNAGISTDTQYF. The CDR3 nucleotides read TGTGCCACCAATGCGGGGATAAGCACAGATACGCAGTATTTT.

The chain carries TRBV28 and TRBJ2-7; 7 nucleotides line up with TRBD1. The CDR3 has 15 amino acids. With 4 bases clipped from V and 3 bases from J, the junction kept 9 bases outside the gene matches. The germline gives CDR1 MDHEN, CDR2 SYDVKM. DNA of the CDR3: TGTGCCAGCAGTTCCCCCGCGACAGGGAGCTACGAGCAGTACTTC. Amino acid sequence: CASSSPATGSYEQYF.

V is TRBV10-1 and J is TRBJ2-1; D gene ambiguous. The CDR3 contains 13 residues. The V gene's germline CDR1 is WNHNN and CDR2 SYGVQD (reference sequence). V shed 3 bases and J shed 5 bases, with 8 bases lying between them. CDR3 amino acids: CASSDLPHNEQFF. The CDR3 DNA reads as TGCGCCAGCAGTGATCTCCCTCACAATGAGCAGTTCTTC.

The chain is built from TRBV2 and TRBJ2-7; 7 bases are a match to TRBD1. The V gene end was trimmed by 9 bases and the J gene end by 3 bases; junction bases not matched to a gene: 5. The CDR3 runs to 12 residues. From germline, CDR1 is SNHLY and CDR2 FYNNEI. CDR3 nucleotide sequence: TGTGCCAGTGGGACAGCTCTCTACGAGCAGTACTTC. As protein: CASGTALYEQYF.

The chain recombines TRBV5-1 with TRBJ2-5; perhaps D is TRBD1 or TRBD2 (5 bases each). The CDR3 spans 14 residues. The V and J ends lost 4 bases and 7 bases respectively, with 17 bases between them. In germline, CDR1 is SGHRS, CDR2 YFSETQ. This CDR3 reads CASSPRGESWTQYF. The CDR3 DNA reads TGCGCCAGCAGCCCTCGGGGCGAGAGTTGGACCCAGTACTTC. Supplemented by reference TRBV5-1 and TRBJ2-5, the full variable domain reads KAGVTQTPRYLIKTRGQQVTLSCSPISGHRSVSWYQQTPGQGLQFLFEYFSETQRNKGNFPGRFSGRQFSNSRSEMNVSTLELGDSALYLCASSPRGESWTQYFGPGTRLLVL.

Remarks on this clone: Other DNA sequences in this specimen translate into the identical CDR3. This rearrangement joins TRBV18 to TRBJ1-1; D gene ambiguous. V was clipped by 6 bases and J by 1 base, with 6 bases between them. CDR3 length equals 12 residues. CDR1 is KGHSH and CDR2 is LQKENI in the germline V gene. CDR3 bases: TGTGCCAGCTCTCCCGGGAACACTGAAGCTTTCTTT. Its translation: CASSPGNTEAFF. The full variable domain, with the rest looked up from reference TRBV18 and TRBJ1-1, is NAGVMQNPRHLVRRRGQEARLRCSPMKGHSHVYWYRQLPEEGLKFMVYLQKENIIDESGMPKERFSAEFPKEGPSILRIQQVVRGDSAAYFCASSPGNTEAFFGQGTRLTVV.

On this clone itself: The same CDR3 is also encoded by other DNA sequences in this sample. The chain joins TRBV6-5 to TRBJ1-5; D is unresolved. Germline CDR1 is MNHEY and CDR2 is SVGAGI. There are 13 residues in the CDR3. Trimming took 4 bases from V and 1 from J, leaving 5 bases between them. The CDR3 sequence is CASSLDSNQPQHF. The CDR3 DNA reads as TGTGCCAGCAGTTTAGACAGCAATCAGCCCCAGCATTTT.

CDR3: CASSPGINQETQYF. The CDR3 DNA sequence: TGCGCCAGCAGCCCCGGTATTAACCAAGAGACCCAGTACTTC. The chain couples TRBV5-1 to TRBJ2-5; no clear D. This CDR3 comprises 14 residues. The V and J ends lost 4 bases and 0 bases respectively, with 10 bases between them. Germline-derived CDR1 and CDR2 are SGHRS and YFSETQ. Supplemented by reference TRBV5-1 and TRBJ2-5, the full variable domain reads KAGVTQTPRYLIKTRGQQVTLSCSPISGHRSVSWYQQTPGQGLQFLFEYFSETQRNKGNFPGRFSGRQFSNSRSEMNVSTLELGDSALYLCASSPGINQETQYFGPGTRLLVL.

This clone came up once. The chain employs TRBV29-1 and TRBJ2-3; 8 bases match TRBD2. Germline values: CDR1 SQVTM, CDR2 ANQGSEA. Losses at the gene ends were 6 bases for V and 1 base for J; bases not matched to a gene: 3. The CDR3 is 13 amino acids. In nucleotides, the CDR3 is TGCAGCGTGGGAGCGGGAGGCACAGATACGCAGTATTTT. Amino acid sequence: CSVGAGGTDTQYF.

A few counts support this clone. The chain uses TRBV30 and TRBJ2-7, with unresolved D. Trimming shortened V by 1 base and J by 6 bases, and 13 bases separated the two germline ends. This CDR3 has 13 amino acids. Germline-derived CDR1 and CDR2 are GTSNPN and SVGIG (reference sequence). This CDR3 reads CAWSAYPQSEQYF. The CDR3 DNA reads TGTGCCTGGAGTGCGTACCCGCAATCCGAGCAGTACTTC.

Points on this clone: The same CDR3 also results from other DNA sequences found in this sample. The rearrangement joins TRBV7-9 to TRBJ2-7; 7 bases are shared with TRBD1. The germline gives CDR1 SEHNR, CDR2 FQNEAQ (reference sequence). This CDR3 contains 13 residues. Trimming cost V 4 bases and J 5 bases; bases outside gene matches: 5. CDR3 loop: CASSSGQSHEQYF. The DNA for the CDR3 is TGTGCCAGCAGCTCGGGACAGTCCCACGAGCAGTACTTC.

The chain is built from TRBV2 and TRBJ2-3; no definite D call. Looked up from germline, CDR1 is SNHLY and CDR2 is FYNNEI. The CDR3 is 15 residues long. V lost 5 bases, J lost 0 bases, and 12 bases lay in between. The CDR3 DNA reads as TGTGCCAGCAGTACTTTGGAAGCTAGCACAGATACGCAGTATTTT. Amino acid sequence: CASSTLEASTDTQYF.

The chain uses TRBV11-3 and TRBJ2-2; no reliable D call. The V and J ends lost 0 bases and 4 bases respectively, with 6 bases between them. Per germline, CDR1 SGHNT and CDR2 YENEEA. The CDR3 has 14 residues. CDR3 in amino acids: CASSLDQSTGELFF. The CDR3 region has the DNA TGTGCCAGCAGCTTAGATCAGTCCACCGGGGAGCTGTTTTTT.

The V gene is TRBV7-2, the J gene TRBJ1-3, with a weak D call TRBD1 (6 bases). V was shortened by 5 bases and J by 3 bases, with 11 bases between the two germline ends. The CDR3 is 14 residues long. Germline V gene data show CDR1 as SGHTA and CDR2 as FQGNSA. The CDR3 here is CASSGGTFGNTIYF. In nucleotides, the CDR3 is TGTGCCAGCAGCGGCGGGACATTTGGAAACACCATATATTTT.

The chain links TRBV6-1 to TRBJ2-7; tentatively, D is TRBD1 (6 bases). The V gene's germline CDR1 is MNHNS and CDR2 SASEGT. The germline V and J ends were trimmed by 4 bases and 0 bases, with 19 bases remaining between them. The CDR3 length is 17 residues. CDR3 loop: CASSALMAGANSYEQYF. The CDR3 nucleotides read TGTGCCAGCAGTGCTCTTATGGCAGGGGCGAACTCCTACGAGCAGTACTTC.

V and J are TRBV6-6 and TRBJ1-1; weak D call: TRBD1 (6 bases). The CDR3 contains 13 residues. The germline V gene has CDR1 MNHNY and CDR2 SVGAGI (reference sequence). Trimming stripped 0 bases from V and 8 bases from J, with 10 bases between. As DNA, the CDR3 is TGTGCCAGCAGTTACTCGGGTCAGGGGGAAGCTTTCTTT. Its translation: CASSYSGQGEAFF.

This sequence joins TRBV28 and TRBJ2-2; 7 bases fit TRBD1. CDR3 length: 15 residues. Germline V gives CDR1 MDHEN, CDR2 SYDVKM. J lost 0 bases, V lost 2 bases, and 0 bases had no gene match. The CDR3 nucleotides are TGTGCCAGCAGTTTAGACAGGGCGAACACCGGGGAGCTGTTTTTT. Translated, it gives CASSLDRANTGELFF.

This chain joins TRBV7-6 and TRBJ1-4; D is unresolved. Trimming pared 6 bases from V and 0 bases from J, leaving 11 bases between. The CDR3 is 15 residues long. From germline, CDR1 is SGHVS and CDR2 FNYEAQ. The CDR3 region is CASRIEPATNEKLFF. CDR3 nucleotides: TGTGCCAGCAGGATTGAGCCTGCAACTAATGAAAAACTGTTTTTT.

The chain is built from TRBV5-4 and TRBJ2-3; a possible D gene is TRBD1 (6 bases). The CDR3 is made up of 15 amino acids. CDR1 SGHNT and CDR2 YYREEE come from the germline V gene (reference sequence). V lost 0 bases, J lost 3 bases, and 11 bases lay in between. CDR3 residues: CASSLGQGITDTQYF. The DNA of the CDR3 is TGTGCCAGCAGCTTGGGCCAGGGGATAACAGATACGCAGTATTTT.

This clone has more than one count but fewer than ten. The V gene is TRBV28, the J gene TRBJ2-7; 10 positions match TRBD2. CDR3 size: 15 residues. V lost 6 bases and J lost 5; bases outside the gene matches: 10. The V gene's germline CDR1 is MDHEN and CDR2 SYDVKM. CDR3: CASREAGGLIHEQYF. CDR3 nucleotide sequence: TGTGCCAGCAGAGAAGCGGGAGGGCTCATCCACGAGCAGTACTTC.

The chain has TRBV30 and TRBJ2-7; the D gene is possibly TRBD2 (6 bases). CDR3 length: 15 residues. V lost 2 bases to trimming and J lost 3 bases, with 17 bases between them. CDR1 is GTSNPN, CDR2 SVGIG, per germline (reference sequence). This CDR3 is CAWSLATVPYYEQYF. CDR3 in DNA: TGTGCCTGGAGTCTAGCGACTGTCCCCTACTACGAGCAGTACTTC.

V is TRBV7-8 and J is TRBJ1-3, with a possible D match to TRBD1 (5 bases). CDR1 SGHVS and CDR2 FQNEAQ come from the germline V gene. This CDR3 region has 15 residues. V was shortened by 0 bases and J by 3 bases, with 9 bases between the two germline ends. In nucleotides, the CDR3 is TGTGCCAGCAGCTTAGCAGGGAGGGGTGGAAACACCATATATTTT. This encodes CASSLAGRGGNTIYF.